In its sample, the clone carrying this T cell receptor (beta chain) was seen a few times. The sample originates from a study of identical twins. MiXCR, run by TCRdb on the 5' RACE reads, gives a single entry per CDR3 protein. The sample has about 190,000 distinct CDR3 sequences, more than 15% seen once. V was shortened by 8 bases and J by 9 bases, with 17 bases between the two germline ends. This CDR3 region has 13 residues. Germline CDR1 and CDR2: MNHNS and SASEGT. These records were also assigned to another study, of T cells expressing NK-cell markers.

This TCR came from a young woman in good health. V gene TRBV6-1 combines with J gene TRBJ2-1; D call uncertain. The specimen was CD8+ T cells sorted from blood. The CDR3 loop is CASRSMGRAEQFF. The CDR3 coding sequence is TGTGCCAGCCGGAGTATGGGTCGCGCTGAGCAGTTCTTC.